This TCR beta chain came from a study of T cell repertoires in cytomegalovirus infection. Study context: Indicated by public TCR beta signatures were CMV infection and matching HLA type.

The ends lost 4 bases at V and 4 bases at J; junction bases unmatched: 6. The CDR3 runs 14 residues. Germline V gene lookup returns CDR1 MNHNY and CDR2 SVGAGI (reference sequence). TCRdb reanalysed the reads using MiXCR and keeps one entry per CDR3 protein. The repertoire holds some 600,000 distinct CDR3 sequences, 20% to 25% seen once, with roughly 8% in the top ten. Study-wide results and limits: What dominated the ex vivo response were HLA-C-restricted CMV-specific TCR beta clonotypes. There were carriers of CMV plus the relevant HLA, and cumulative public TCR beta family frequency identified them.

Comments on this clonotype: The antigen is not known.

V usage is TRBV6-6 and J usage is TRBJ1-2, with 7 nucleotides matching TRBD1. The sequence was collected from a human donor in good health (CMV status not recorded). Some clones in this sample may be carry-over from other donors' samples. The material sequenced was CD8+ T cells from PBMCs. CDR3 in DNA: TGTGCCAGCAGTTTAGGGACAGCGCTCTATGGCTACACCTTC. It encodes CASSLGTALYGYTF.